This TCR beta chain was obtained from a study of CD4 T cells in relation to SARS-CoV-2 and coronaviruses. The wider study: Median patient age was 38.5 years, spanning 21 to 72 years.

Findings and limits, study-wide: No donor gave both pre-pandemic and post-infection samples.

Naive and memory CD4+ T cells were separated from cryopreserved PBMCs. As to this clone: The antigen remains undetermined.

Deep TCR-beta sequencing used DNA from uncultured naive and memory CD4+ T cells. Sequencing used immunoSEQ multiplex PCR; TCRdb keeps in-frame clones, though not all of them. The table includes 35,000 to 40,000 clones, roughly 85% detected once. V was cut by 2 bases and J by 4 bases, with 8 bases left in between. CDR1 and CDR2 from the germline V gene are MDHEN and SYDVKM. There are 14 residues in the CDR3. The TCR comes from an adult with COVID-19. The sequenced material came from memory CD4+ T cells from PBMCs. The J gene is TRBJ2-2, the V gene TRBV28; D is unclear. The CDR3 DNA sequence: TGTGCCAGCAGTTTAGATCGCGGCACCGGGGAGCTGTTTTTT. Protein product: CASSLDRGTGELFF.